Listed here are 29 T cell receptor beta chains from one sample, sequenced in a study of OX40 agonist ivuxolimab in advanced cancers. Clones were read by immunoSEQ multiplex PCR, and TCRdb kept only the in-frame ones, dropping some. The data hold 90,000 to 120,000 clones, with roughly 90% observed a single time. Sequencing used CD4+ or CD8+ T cells sorted from blood, obtained in a trial of the OX40 agonist ivuxolimab. The source of these receptors is an adult with an advanced solid tumor such as melanoma, head and neck, liver or kidney cancer.

This clone appeared a single time. This chain joins TRBV18 and TRBJ2-5; D gene ambiguous. The CDR3 has 10 amino acids. The germline gives CDR1 KGHSH, CDR2 LQKENI. The V end was cut by 6 bases, the J end by 4 bases, with 3 bases between. In DNA form, the CDR3 reads TGTGCCAGCTCGGGAGAGACCCAGTACTTC. Its protein product is CASSGETQYF.

The V gene is TRBV19, the J gene TRBJ2-2, with 8 bases that match TRBD2. V lost 9 bases and J lost 4; bases outside the gene matches: 13. This CDR3 region has 16 residues. The germline V gene has CDR1 LNHDA and CDR2 SQIVND (reference sequence). CDR3 loop: CASQGAGGLSTGELFF. Written as DNA, the CDR3 is TGTGCCAGCCAAGGGGCGGGAGGTCTGAGCACCGGGGAGCTGTTTTTT.

This sequence joins TRBV25-1 and TRBJ2-3; 8 bases are a match to TRBD2. Germline trimming cut 8 bases from V and 1 base from J; bases unmatched to any gene: 5. In germline, CDR1 is MGHDK, CDR2 SYGVNS. The CDR3 sequence is 14 residues long. CDR3 loop: CASSVAGRTDTQYF. DNA for the CDR3: TGTGCCAGCTCCGTAGCGGGACGCACAGATACGCAGTATTTT.

The chain combines TRBV6-5 with TRBJ2-3; D is unclear. The germline V gene encodes CDR1 MNHEY and CDR2 SVGAGI. The CDR3 covers 16 residues. V gave up 0 bases and J gave up 2 bases, with 12 bases separating them. CDR3 residues: CASSYSFRTDTDTQYF. For the CDR3, the DNA is TGTGCCAGCAGTTACTCATTCAGAACCGACACAGATACGCAGTATTTT.

The chain recombines TRBV10-3 with TRBJ2-7; 8 bases match TRBD2. The CDR3 runs 16 residues. With V trimmed by 0 bases and J by 2 bases, 6 bases remained unmatched. CDR1 is ENHRY and CDR2 is SYGVKD in the germline V gene. CDR3 sequence: CAISESPAGVPYEQYF. In DNA, the CDR3 is TGTGCCATCAGTGAGTCGCCAGCGGGAGTCCCCTACGAGCAGTACTTC.

V and J are TRBV9 and TRBJ2-3; D ambiguous. The CDR3 extends over 11 amino acids. The ends were cut back, 7 bases at V and 2 bases at J, with 5 bases in the middle. The germline V gene encodes CDR1 SGDLS and CDR2 YYNGEE. The CDR3 region has the DNA TGTGCCAGCTCCTACACAGATACGCAGTATTTT. Translation: CASSYTDTQYF.

V usage is TRBV7-2 and J usage is TRBJ1-2; a possible D gene is TRBD1 (6 bases). Germline-derived CDR1 and CDR2 are SGHTA and FQGNSA. CDR3 length equals 15 residues. Trimming removed 5 bases from V and 3 bases from J, with 16 bases in between. As DNA, the CDR3 is TGTGCCAGCAGCCCTGGACAGTCGTTCTACTATGGCTACACCTTC. Protein product: CASSPGQSFYYGYTF.

The chain carries TRBV11-2 and TRBJ1-1; D perhaps matches TRBD1 (6 bases). The germline gives CDR1 SGHAT, CDR2 FQNNGV. CDR3 length: 14 residues. The V and J ends lost 3 bases and 5 bases respectively, with 13 bases between them. CDR3 residues: CASSFQGRVTEAFF. CDR3 DNA sequence: TGTGCCAGCAGCTTCCAGGGGCGAGTGACTGAAGCTTTCTTT.

V gene TRBV7-2 combines with J gene TRBJ2-1; the D is unclear. Germline V gene data show CDR1 as SGHTA and CDR2 as FQGNSA. CDR3 length equals 15 residues. The V end lost 5 bases, the J end lost 7 bases, and 18 bases lay between the germline ends. In DNA, the CDR3 is TGTGCCAGCAGCCTATCTTTACGACTTACAAATGAGCAGTTCTTC. Translated, it gives CASSLSLRLTNEQFF. Together with reference TRBV7-2 and TRBJ2-1, the CDR3 gives the full variable domain: GAGVSQSPSNKVTEKGKDVELRCDPISGHTALYWYRQSLGQGLEFLIYFQGNSAPDKSGLPSDRFSAERTGGSVSTLTIQRTQQEDSAVYLCASSLSLRLTNEQFFGPGTRLTVL.

V gene TRBV19 combines with J gene TRBJ2-1; 14 bases map to TRBD2. The V gene end was trimmed by 4 bases and the J gene end by 5 bases; junction bases not matched to a gene: 1. The V gene's germline CDR1 is LNHDA and CDR2 SQIVND (reference sequence). This CDR3 comprises 15 residues. CDR3 coding DNA: TGTGCCAGTAGTAGGGGACTAGCGGGAGACAATGAGCAGTTCTTC. This encodes CASSRGLAGDNEQFF.

V gene TRBV5-8 combines with J gene TRBJ1-5; D is ambiguous. Germline V lookup: CDR1 SGHTS, CDR2 YDEGEE. The CDR3 is 13 residues long. Trimming removed 1 base at V and 3 bases at J, with 5 bases between. As DNA, the CDR3 is TGTGCCAGCAGCTTGAGTCCCAATCAGCCCCAGCATTTT. Translation: CASSLSPNQPQHF.

A single count supports this clone. J is TRBJ2-5 and V is TRBV4-3, with 8 bases matching TRBD2. Germline V gives CDR1 LGHNA, CDR2 YSLEER. This CDR3 comprises 17 residues. J was trimmed by 5 bases and V by 0 bases; bases with no gene match: 11. In DNA form, the CDR3 reads TGCGCCAGCAGCCAAGAATTTGCGGGACTAGGGGGGGAGACCCAGTACTTC. This sequence encodes CASSQEFAGLGGETQYF.

The chain couples TRBV6-6 to TRBJ1-1, with D perhaps matching TRBD1 (5 bases). This CDR3 is built from 14 residues. CDR1 MNHNY and CDR2 SVGAGI come from the germline V gene (reference sequence). V was trimmed by 5 bases and J by 0 bases, leaving 10 bases between them. Written as DNA, the CDR3 is TGTGCCAGCAGTCCAGGGAACCTGAACACTGAAGCTTTCTTT. Translated: CASSPGNLNTEAFF.

The V call is TRBV27, the J call TRBJ2-5; D is possibly TRBD2 (6 bases). The CDR3 runs 17 residues. The V end was cut by 6 bases, the J end by 11 bases, with 31 bases between. Germline V CDR1 and CDR2: MNHEY, SMNVEV (reference sequence). The CDR3 reads CASRGRTPAGGAGEQYF. CDR3 nucleotides: TGTGCCAGCAGGGGACGGACGCCGGCCGGGGGTGCGGGTGAGCAGTACTTC.

This sequence joins TRBV11-3 and TRBJ2-3; the D is unclear. CDR3 length: 12 residues. V lost 4 bases to trimming and J lost 2 bases, with 4 bases between them. Germline values: CDR1 SGHNT, CDR2 YENEEA. The chain's CDR3 is CASSSHTDTQYF. The CDR3 nucleotides are TGTGCCAGCAGCTCACACACAGATACGCAGTATTTT.

J is TRBJ1-1 and V is TRBV5-6; D call uncertain. With 0 bases removed from V and 1 base from J, the gap between germline ends came to 4 bases. The germline gives CDR1 SGHDT, CDR2 YYEEEE. The CDR3 spans 13 residues. The CDR3 DNA reads TGTGCCAGCAGCTTGGGGGGGAACACTGAAGCTTTCTTT. Amino acid sequence: CASSLGGNTEAFF. Using reference TRBV5-6 and TRBJ1-1 for the parts outside the CDR3, the full variable domain is DAGVTQSPTHLIKTRGQQVTLRCSPKSGHDTVSWYQQALGQGPQFIFQYYEEEERQRGNFPDRFSGHQFPNYSSELNVNALLLGDSALYLCASSLGGNTEAFFGQGTRLTVV.

This chain's CDR3 is CASNVGGENTIYF. DNA of the CDR3: TGTGCCAGCAACGTGGGGGGTGAAAACACCATATATTTT. The chain links TRBV2 to TRBJ1-3, with D maybe TRBD1 (5 bases). This CDR3 has 13 amino acids. CDR1 is SNHLY, CDR2 FYNNEI, per germline. V lost 7 bases and J 6 bases, leaving 13 bases between the germline ends. The full variable domain, rest sourced from reference TRBV2 and TRBJ1-3, is EPEVTQTPSHQVTQMGQEVILRCVPISNHLYFYWYRQILGQKVEFLVSFYNNEISEKSEIFDDQFSVERPDGSNFTLKIRSTKLEDSAMYFCASNVGGENTIYFGEGSWLTVV.

The chain couples TRBV27 to TRBJ1-5; possibly TRBD1 for D (6 bases). This CDR3 has 14 amino acids. Germline V gene sequence: CDR1 MNHEY, CDR2 SMNVEV (reference sequence). V was cut by 3 bases and J by 6 bases, with 12 bases left in between. CDR3 amino acids: CASSLVAGVQPQHF. DNA for the CDR3: TGTGCCAGCAGTTTGGTGGCAGGGGTTCAGCCCCAGCATTTT.

This chain joins TRBV5-1 and TRBJ1-3; tentatively, D is TRBD1 (5 bases). Trimming removed 0 bases from V and 2 bases from J, with 9 bases in between. This CDR3 has 15 residues. The germline CDR1 and CDR2 sequences are SGHRS and YFSETQ. The CDR3 DNA follows: TGCGCCAGCAGCTTGGTGGGGGAAGCTGGAAACACCATATATTTT. Its translation: CASSLVGEAGNTIYF.

This chain links TRBV2 with TRBJ1-2; no clear D gene. The CDR3 totals 13 residues. Germline V gene data show CDR1 as SNHLY and CDR2 as FYNNEI. V lost 7 bases to trimming and J lost 5 bases, with 14 bases between them. The CDR3 is CASTLQFLYGYTF. The CDR3 coding sequence is TGTGCCAGCACGTTACAGTTTCTTTATGGCTACACCTTC.

As to this clone: Other DNA variants within this sample encode the same CDR3. The chain combines TRBV12-5 with TRBJ1-1; D gene ambiguous. Trimming stripped 8 bases from V and 6 bases from J, with 16 bases between. The CDR3 sequence is 13 residues long. In germline, CDR1 is LGHNT, CDR2 FRNRAP. The CDR3 is CASRMANNAEAFF. The CDR3 nucleotides are TGTGCTAGTCGGATGGCAAATAACGCTGAAGCTTTCTTT.

The chain has TRBV7-8 and TRBJ1-5, with 8 positions matching TRBD1. In germline, CDR1 is SGHVS, CDR2 FQNEAQ. Germline trimming cut 5 bases from V and 8 bases from J; bases unmatched to any gene: 5. The CDR3 is 13 amino acids. For the CDR3, the DNA is TGTGCCAGCAGCCCCGGACAGGGCGAGCCCCAGCATTTT. Protein product: CASSPGQGEPQHF.

The chain combines TRBV11-2 with TRBJ1-1; D is undetermined. The CDR3 runs 13 residues. Deletions cut 5 bases from V and 1 base from J, with 8 bases between. Germline V CDR1 and CDR2: SGHAT, FQNNGV. The CDR3 DNA sequence: TGTGCCAGCAGCCTATTCGGGAACACTGAAGCTTTCTTT. Protein sequence: CASSLFGNTEAFF. Full variable domain (remainder filled in from reference TRBV11-2 and TRBJ1-1): EAGVAQSPRYKIIEKRQSVAFWCNPISGHATLYWYQQILGQGPKLLIQFQNNGVVDDSQLPKDRFSAERLKGVDSTLKIQPAKLEDSAVYLCASSLFGNTEAFFGQGTRLTVV.

The chain recombines TRBV7-2 with TRBJ2-3, with D hard to call. V was trimmed by 5 bases and J by 0 bases, leaving 15 bases between them. Germline CDR1 and CDR2: SGHTA and FQGNSA. The CDR3 totals 16 residues. The DNA of the CDR3 is TGTGCCAGCAGCCTTAAATACGATATGAGCACAGATACGCAGTATTTT. It yields the protein CASSLKYDMSTDTQYF.

The chain combines TRBV6-5 with TRBJ2-7, with D possibly matching TRBD2 (6 bases). V dropped 2 bases and J dropped 6 bases, with 20 bases sitting between them. The germline V gene has CDR1 MNHEY and CDR2 SVGAGI. There are 16 residues in the CDR3. The CDR3 coding sequence is TGTGCCAGCAGTTACGGATTTCAGGGACTCCGTTCCGAGCAGTACTTC. Translating it yields CASSYGFQGLRSEQYF.

This clone was seen once. V is TRBV25-1 and J is TRBJ2-7, with 9 bases identical to TRBD1. CDR1 and CDR2 from the germline V gene are MGHDK and SYGVNS. V was clipped by 6 bases and J by 3 bases; unmatched bases: 12. This CDR3 contains 16 residues. The CDR3 DNA reads TGTGCCAGCAGCCCCACTGGGACAGGGAAAGGCTACGAGCAGTACTTC. It specifies CASSPTGTGKGYEQYF.

The chain carries TRBV4-2 and TRBJ1-6; tentatively, D is TRBD1 (5 bases). The length of the CDR3 is 15 residues. The V end lost 1 base, the J end lost 8 bases, and 12 bases lay between the germline ends. Germline V gene sequence: CDR1 LGHNA, CDR2 YNFKEQ. CDR3 in amino acids: CASSQGGDYDSPLHF. The DNA for the CDR3 is TGTGCCAGCAGCCAAGGGGGGGATTACGATTCACCCCTCCACTTT.

The chain combines TRBV4-2 with TRBJ1-6, with a tentative D call TRBD1 (6 bases). V lost 4 bases and J 6 bases, leaving 16 bases between the germline ends. Germline assignment: CDR1 LGHNA and CDR2 YNFKEQ. The length of the CDR3 is 16 residues. CDR3 amino acids: CASSPFNRDVNSPLHF. For the CDR3, the DNA is TGTGCCAGCAGCCCTTTCAACAGGGATGTTAATTCACCCCTCCACTTT.

V is TRBV19 and J is TRBJ2-7; perhaps D is TRBD1 or TRBD2 (5 bases each). The CDR3 contains 14 residues. Germline CDR1 reads LNHDA; CDR2 reads SQIVND (reference sequence). V lost 5 bases and J lost 3, with 14 bases in between. Here the CDR3 reads CASSFGWGNYEQYF. DNA for the CDR3: TGTGCCAGTAGTTTTGGGTGGGGGAACTACGAGCAGTACTTC.